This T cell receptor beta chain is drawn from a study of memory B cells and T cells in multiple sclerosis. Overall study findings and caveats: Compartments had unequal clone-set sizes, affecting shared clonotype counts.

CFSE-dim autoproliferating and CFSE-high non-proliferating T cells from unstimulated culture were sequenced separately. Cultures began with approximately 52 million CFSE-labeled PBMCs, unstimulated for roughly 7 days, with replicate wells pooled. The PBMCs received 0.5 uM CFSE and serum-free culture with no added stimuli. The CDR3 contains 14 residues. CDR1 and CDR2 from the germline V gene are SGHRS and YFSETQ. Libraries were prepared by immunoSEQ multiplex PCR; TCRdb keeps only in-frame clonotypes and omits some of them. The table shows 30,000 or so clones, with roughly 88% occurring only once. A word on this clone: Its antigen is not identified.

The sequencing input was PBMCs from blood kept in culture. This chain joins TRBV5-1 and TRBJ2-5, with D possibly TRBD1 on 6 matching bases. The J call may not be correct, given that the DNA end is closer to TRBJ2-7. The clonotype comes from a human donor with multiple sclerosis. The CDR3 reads CASSSLGQTYEQYF. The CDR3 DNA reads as TGCGCCAGCAGCTCGCTCGGACAGACCTACGAGCAGTACTTC.